Listed below are T cell receptor beta chains from one sample, sequenced in a study of T cells in localized non-small cell lung cancer. Sequencing was performed with immunoSEQ multiplex PCR; in TCRdb, only in-frame clones are kept and a portion is missing. Of about 53,000 clones listed, over 80% were seen once; the top ten hold about a sixth. This material consisted of peripheral blood mononuclear cells, taken before any cancer treatment. Every receptor here comes from a man aged 35 to 69 with stage III lung adenocarcinoma. Each CDR3 is given with its conserved first and last residue. A D gene is named only where the DNA matches it firmly. Clone size is stated in some rows and not others, as once, few, many or a class when expanded.

CDR3 protein: CASSIDRPGPVGYTF
CDR3 DNA: TGTGCCAGTAGTATAGACCGCCCGGGGCCAGTTGGCTACACCTTC
V gene: TRBV19
D gene: .
J gene: TRBJ1-2
clone size: .

CDR3 protein: CASSVGGHSGNTIYF
CDR3 DNA: TGTGCCAGCAGCGTAGGGGGGCACTCTGGAAACACCATATATTTT
V gene: TRBV9
D gene: .
J gene: TRBJ1-3
clone size: once

CDR3 protein: CAWRGAGGVDQPQHF
CDR3 DNA: TGTGCCTGGAGGGGGGCAGGGGGAGTTGATCAGCCCCAGCATTTT
V gene: TRBV30
D gene: TRBD1
J gene: TRBJ1-5
clone size: .

CDR3 protein: CASSMLAKGGDTQYF
CDR3 DNA: TGTGCCAGTAGTATGCTCGCCAAGGGAGGAGATACGCAGTATTTT
V gene: TRBV19
D gene: .
J gene: TRBJ2-3
clone size: .

CDR3 protein: CASRTGLAGGNTGELFF
CDR3 DNA: TGTGCCAGCAGAACGGGACTGGCGGGGGGGAACACCGGGGAGCTGTTTTTT
V gene: TRBV5-4
D gene: TRBD2
J gene: TRBJ2-2
clone size: few

CDR3 protein: CASSPPGLAGETQYF
CDR3 DNA: TGTGCCAGCTCACCACCGGGGCTAGCGGGAGAGACCCAGTACTTC
V gene: TRBV18
D gene: TRBD2
J gene: TRBJ2-5
clone size: once

CDR3 protein: CASSARDNLRGAFF
CDR3 DNA: TGTGCCAGCAGCGCCCGGGACAACCTACGGGGGGCTTTCTTT
V gene: TRBV7-9
D gene: .
J gene: TRBJ1-1
clone size: .

CDR3 protein: CASSALRGVGSYEQYF
CDR3 DNA: TGTGCCAGTAGTGCCCTCAGGGGAGTCGGCTCCTACGAGCAGTACTTC
V gene: TRBV19
D gene: .
J gene: TRBJ2-7
clone size: .

CDR3 protein: CSVADREPTGELFF
CDR3 DNA: TGCAGCGTTGCTGACAGGGAGCCCACCGGGGAGCTGTTTTTT
V gene: TRBV29-1
D gene: TRBD1
J gene: TRBJ2-2
clone size: .

CDR3 protein: CASSLGQQETQYF
CDR3 DNA: TGCGCCAGCAGCTTGGGACAGCAAGAGACCCAGTACTTC
V gene: TRBV5-1
D gene: .
J gene: TRBJ2-5
clone size: .

CDR3 protein: CASKPVTEAFF
CDR3 DNA: TGTGCCAGCAAACCGGTCACTGAAGCTTTCTTT
V gene: TRBV25-1
D gene: .
J gene: TRBJ1-1
clone size: few

CDR3 protein: CASSIADYSNQPQHF
CDR3 DNA: TGTGCCAGTAGTATAGCGGATTATAGCAATCAGCCCCAGCATTTT
V gene: TRBV19
D gene: .
J gene: TRBJ1-5
clone size: .

CDR3 protein: CSVEVSGGIADTQYF
CDR3 DNA: TGCAGCGTTGAGGTTTCAGGGGGCATTGCAGATACGCAGTATTTT
V gene: TRBV29-1
D gene: TRBD1
J gene: TRBJ2-3
clone size: few

CDR3 protein: CSVEVSTAGYEQYF
CDR3 DNA: TGCAGCGTTGAGGTATCGACAGCCGGCTACGAGCAGTACTTC
V gene: TRBV29-1
D gene: .
J gene: TRBJ2-7
clone size: .

CDR3 protein: CASSIPGIYNQPQHF
CDR3 DNA: TGTGCCAGTAGTATTCCGGGGATCTACAATCAGCCCCAGCATTTT
V gene: TRBV19
D gene: .
J gene: TRBJ1-5
clone size: .

CDR3 protein: CSVETSGTGELFF
CDR3 DNA: TGCAGCGTTGAAACTAGCGGCACCGGGGAGCTGTTTTTT
V gene: TRBV29-1
D gene: TRBD2
J gene: TRBJ2-2
clone size: .

CDR3 protein: CATSEDRGAHEQYF
CDR3 DNA: TGTGCCACCTCCGAAGACAGGGGTGCCCACGAGCAGTACTTC
V gene: TRBV10-3
D gene: TRBD1
J gene: TRBJ2-7
clone size: .

CDR3 protein: CASSRGQGASETQYF
CDR3 DNA: TGCGCCAGCAGCCGGGGACAGGGGGCCTCGGAGACCCAGTACTTC
V gene: TRBV4-3
D gene: TRBD1
J gene: TRBJ2-5
clone size: .

CDR3 protein: CASSWGQETNYGYTF
CDR3 DNA: TGTGCCAGCAGCTGGGGCCAGGAGACTAACTATGGCTACACCTTC
V gene: TRBV5-4
D gene: .
J gene: TRBJ1-2
clone size: .

CDR3 protein: CASSERTVEAFF
CDR3 DNA: TGTGCCAGCAGTGAAAGGACAGTTGAAGCTTTCTTT
V gene: TRBV2
D gene: .
J gene: TRBJ1-1
clone size: .

CDR3 protein: CAWSAGTGADTQYF
CDR3 DNA: TGTGCCTGGAGCGCCGGGACAGGGGCAGATACGCAGTATTTT
V gene: TRBV30
D gene: TRBD1
J gene: TRBJ2-3
clone size: .

CDR3 protein: CASSPGLAGDTQYF
CDR3 DNA: TGTGCCAGCAGCCCGGGACTAGCGGGTGATACGCAGTATTTT
V gene: TRBV7-9
D gene: TRBD2
J gene: TRBJ2-3
clone size: .

CDR3 protein: CASTNREWMNEQFF
CDR3 DNA: TGTGCCAGTACTAACAGGGAATGGATGAATGAGCAGTTCTTC
V gene: TRBV19
D gene: .
J gene: TRBJ2-1
clone size: .

CDR3 protein: CASSSPGLRETQYF
CDR3 DNA: TGTGCCAGCAGTTCTCCGGGGTTGCGAGAGACCCAGTACTTC
V gene: TRBV11-2
D gene: .
J gene: TRBJ2-5
clone size: few

CDR3 protein: CASIPASAGKNIQYF
CDR3 DNA: TGCGCCAGCATTCCCGCCTCAGCGGGGAAAAACATTCAGTACTTC
V gene: TRBV10-1
D gene: TRBD2
J gene: TRBJ2-4
clone size: .

CDR3 protein: CASSPGRLLSGYTF
CDR3 DNA: TGTGCCAGTAGTCCCGGACGCCTTCTAAGTGGCTACACCTTC
V gene: TRBV19
D gene: .
J gene: TRBJ1-2
clone size: .

CDR3 protein: CASSFRVGGETQYF
CDR3 DNA: TGTGCCAGCAGCTTCCGGGTTGGGGGGGAGACCCAGTACTTC
V gene: TRBV7-2
D gene: .
J gene: TRBJ2-5
clone size: .

CDR3 protein: CASSPGQLAEAFF
CDR3 DNA: TGTGCCAGCAGCCCGGGACAGCTCGCTGAAGCTTTCTTT
V gene: TRBV7-6
D gene: TRBD1
J gene: TRBJ1-1
clone size: .

CDR3 protein: CASSFTSGRLGDTQYF
CDR3 DNA: TGTGCCAGCAGCTTTACTAGCGGGAGGTTGGGAGATACGCAGTATTTT
V gene: TRBV11-3
D gene: TRBD2
J gene: TRBJ2-3
clone size: .

CDR3 protein: CASSLSSRGSSSGNTIYF
CDR3 DNA: TGCGCCAGCAGCTTGTCGTCGAGGGGTAGTAGCTCTGGAAACACCATATATTTT
V gene: TRBV5-1
D gene: .
J gene: TRBJ1-3
clone size: .

CDR3 protein: CASSLDISNYGYTF
CDR3 DNA: TGTGCCAGCAGCTTAGACATTTCTAACTATGGCTACACCTTC
V gene: TRBV7-2
D gene: .
J gene: TRBJ1-2
clone size: .

CDR3 protein: CASSSYRASGTEAFF
CDR3 DNA: TGTGCCAGCAGCTCGTACAGGGCTTCGGGCACTGAAGCTTTCTTT
V gene: TRBV7-9
D gene: .
J gene: TRBJ1-1
clone size: .

CDR3 protein: CASSLSDGTEAFF
CDR3 DNA: TGTGCCAGCAGCTTATCCGACGGAACTGAAGCTTTCTTT
V gene: TRBV7-3
D gene: .
J gene: TRBJ1-1
clone size: .

CDR3 protein: CASSEGGLRETQYF
CDR3 DNA: TGTGCCAGCAGTGAAGGGGGGTTGAGGGAGACCCAGTACTTC
V gene: TRBV25-1
D gene: .
J gene: TRBJ2-5
clone size: .

CDR3 protein: CASSFSRAGRGYEQYF
CDR3 DNA: TGTGCCAGCAGCTTTTCTAGGGCCGGTCGTGGCTACGAGCAGTACTTC
V gene: TRBV11-3
D gene: .
J gene: TRBJ2-7
clone size: .

CDR3 protein: CASSPGPGHLNTGELFF
CDR3 DNA: TGTGCCAGCAGCCCTGGACCGGGACATCTTAACACCGGGGAGCTGTTTTTT
V gene: TRBV7-3
D gene: .
J gene: TRBJ2-2
clone size: .

CDR3 protein: CASSLVAGGYEKLFF
CDR3 DNA: TGTGCCAGCAGCTTAGTGGCGGGGGGCTATGAAAAACTGTTTTTT
V gene: TRBV7-2
D gene: .
J gene: TRBJ1-4
clone size: .

CDR3 protein: CASSLVQGRESPLHF
CDR3 DNA: TGTGCCAGCAGCTTAGTCCAGGGTCGAGAATCACCCCTCCACTTT
V gene: TRBV7-9
D gene: .
J gene: TRBJ1-6
clone size: .

CDR3 protein: CASSFGGSASGTPGELFF
CDR3 DNA: TGTGCCAGCAGCTTCGGCGGGTCGGCTAGCGGGACCCCAGGGGAGCTGTTTTTT
V gene: TRBV5-6
D gene: TRBD2
J gene: TRBJ2-2
clone size: .

CDR3 protein: CASSPLESGARGDTQYF
CDR3 DNA: TGTGCCAGCTCACCCCTCGAGTCAGGGGCCCGAGGGGATACGCAGTATTTT
V gene: TRBV18
D gene: .
J gene: TRBJ2-3
clone size: .

CDR3 protein: CASSSGTRETQYF
CDR3 DNA: TGTGCCAGCAGTTCTGGGACCAGAGAGACCCAGTACTTC
V gene: TRBV6-1
D gene: .
J gene: TRBJ2-5
clone size: .

CDR3 protein: CASSVTQGDYEQYF
CDR3 DNA: TGTGCCAGCTCAGTAACTCAGGGGGACTACGAGCAGTACTTC
V gene: TRBV18
D gene: TRBD1
J gene: TRBJ2-7
clone size: .

CDR3 protein: CASSTGQGLNQPQHF
CDR3 DNA: TGTGCCAGCAGTACTGGACAGGGCCTCAATCAGCCCCAGCATTTT
V gene: TRBV27
D gene: TRBD1
J gene: TRBJ1-5
clone size: .

CDR3 protein: CASGTASGITDTQYF
CDR3 DNA: TGTGCTAGTGGTACGGCTAGCGGGATTACAGATACGCAGTATTTT
V gene: TRBV12-5
D gene: TRBD2
J gene: TRBJ2-3
clone size: .

CDR3 protein: CASSPWDRETQYF
CDR3 DNA: TGTGCCAGCAGCCCTTGGGACCGAGAGACCCAGTACTTC
V gene: TRBV9
D gene: .
J gene: TRBJ2-5
clone size: .

CDR3 protein: CSVEEGDGQETQYF
CDR3 DNA: TGCAGCGTTGAAGAGGGGGACGGTCAAGAGACCCAGTACTTC
V gene: TRBV29-1
D gene: .
J gene: TRBJ2-5
clone size: few

CDR3 protein: CAISSTSGGPTSSYNEQFF
CDR3 DNA: TGTGCCATCAGCTCGACTAGCGGGGGGCCCACTAGCTCCTACAATGAGCAGTTCTTC
V gene: TRBV10-3
D gene: TRBD2
J gene: TRBJ2-1
clone size: .

CDR3 protein: CASSQDTQRNPYGYTF
CDR3 DNA: TGCGCCAGCAGCCAAGATACACAGCGAAACCCCTATGGCTACACCTTC
V gene: TRBV4-1
D gene: .
J gene: TRBJ1-2
clone size: .

CDR3 protein: CASSPAFVQGGYGYTF
CDR3 DNA: TGTGCCAGCAGCCCGGCGTTTGTACAGGGGGGTTATGGCTACACCTTC
V gene: TRBV7-2
D gene: TRBD1
J gene: TRBJ1-2
clone size: .

CDR3 protein: CASSSRTSGRPEQFF
CDR3 DNA: TGTGCCAGCAGCTCCCGGACTAGCGGGAGGCCCGAGCAGTTCTTC
V gene: TRBV9
D gene: TRBD2
J gene: TRBJ2-1
clone size: .

CDR3 protein: CASSRQGSHYNEQFF
CDR3 DNA: TGTGCCAGCAGCCGACAGGGGAGTCACTACAATGAGCAGTTCTTC
V gene: TRBV9
D gene: TRBD1
J gene: TRBJ2-1
clone size: .

CDR3 protein: CASSPGPAGGTDTQYF
CDR3 DNA: TGTGCCAGCTCACCAGGGCCAGCGGGGGGCACAGATACGCAGTATTTT
V gene: TRBV18
D gene: TRBD2
J gene: TRBJ2-3
clone size: .